These T cell receptor beta chains were read from a single sample in a study of blood T cells in healthy people across ages. TCRdb ran MiXCR on the 5' RACE reads and lists one entry per CDR3 protein. Among around 620,000 distinct CDR3 sequences listed, 27% were seen once. Specimen: blood. These receptors were obtained from a woman in her seventies in good health. Each CDR3 is given with its conserved first and last residue. D genes are given only for firm matches. Rows may omit the clone size; those that give it use once, few, many or a size class.

V gene: TRBV9
clone size: NA
D gene: TRBD1
J gene: TRBJ2-3
CDR3 DNA: TGTGCCAGCAGCGTAGAAGGGACAGGGGATGCAGATACGCAGTATTTT
CDR3 protein: CASSVEGTGDADTQYF

V gene: TRBV5-1
clone size: NA
D gene: NA
J gene: TRBJ2-5
CDR3 DNA: TGCGCCAGCAGCTTGACTAGGGCGGAGGAGACCCAGTACTTC
CDR3 protein: CASSLTRAEETQYF

V gene: TRBV5-1
clone size: few
D gene: TRBD2
J gene: TRBJ2-1
CDR3 DNA: TGCGCCAGCAGCTTGGTAGTAGCGGGGACCCTCTCCCCTCAGTTCTTC
CDR3 protein: CASSLVVAGTLSPQFF

V gene: TRBV3-1
clone size: NA
D gene: NA
J gene: TRBJ1-3
CDR3 DNA: TGTGCCAGCAGCCATACGATCGGGCCGATCTCTGGAAACACCATATATTTT
CDR3 protein: CASSHTIGPISGNTIYF

V gene: TRBV11-1
clone size: many
D gene: NA
J gene: TRBJ2-1
CDR3 DNA: TGTGCCAGCAGCTCGGGGCCCTACAATGAGCAGTTCTTC
CDR3 protein: CASSSGPYNEQFF

V gene: TRBV14
clone size: few
D gene: NA
J gene: TRBJ1-1
CDR3 DNA: TGTGCCAGCAGCCAAGATCTGGGCACTGAAGCTTTCTTT
CDR3 protein: CASSQDLGTEAFF

V gene: TRBV29-1
clone size: few
D gene: NA
J gene: TRBJ1-3
CDR3 DNA: TGCAGCGTTGGGAGCTCTGGAAACACCATGTATTTT
CDR3 protein: CSVGSSGNTMYF

V gene: TRBV25-1
clone size: NA
D gene: NA
J gene: TRBJ2-3
CDR3 DNA: TGTGCCAGCAGCAAGACTAGAGATACGCAGTATTTT
CDR3 protein: CASSKTRDTQYF

V gene: TRBV3-1
clone size: NA
D gene: NA
J gene: TRBJ2-3
CDR3 DNA: TGCGCCAGCAGCCAATTCCCCCCCGACAGCCCAGATACGCAGTATTTT
CDR3 protein: CASSQFPPDSPDTQYF

V gene: TRBV24-1
clone size: NA
D gene: NA
J gene: TRBJ2-3
CDR3 DNA: TGTGCCACCAGTGGAGGAGACACAGATACGCAGTATTTT
CDR3 protein: CATSGGDTDTQYF

V gene: TRBV18
clone size: once
D gene: TRBD2
J gene: TRBJ2-7
CDR3 DNA: TGTGCCAGCTCACCACTTCTAGCGGGAGCCGACTCGCAGTACTTC
CDR3 protein: CASSPLLAGADSQYF

V gene: TRBV4-3
clone size: NA
D gene: TRBD1
J gene: TRBJ1-2
CDR3 DNA: TGCGCCAGCAGCCAAAGTGGGGGACAGCAAGCTAACTATGGCTACACCTTC
CDR3 protein: CASSQSGGQQANYGYTF

V gene: TRBV5-1
clone size: few
D gene: NA
J gene: TRBJ2-3
CDR3 DNA: TGCGCCAGCAGCTTGGACCCGCCCCCAGATACGCAGTATTTT
CDR3 protein: CASSLDPPPDTQYF

V gene: TRBV4-1
clone size: NA
D gene: NA
J gene: TRBJ1-2
CDR3 DNA: TGCGCCAGCAGCCAAGTTACGGGGGGAAACTATGGCTACACCTTC
CDR3 protein: CASSQVTGGNYGYTF

V gene: TRBV6-6
clone size: NA
D gene: TRBD2
J gene: TRBJ2-5
CDR3 DNA: TGTGCCAGCAACTCCCCTCGGGGAGGGCAAGAGACCCAGTACTTC
CDR3 protein: CASNSPRGGQETQYF

V gene: TRBV29-1
clone size: few
D gene: TRBD2
J gene: TRBJ2-5
CDR3 DNA: TGCAGCGTTGAAGGCGGGGGGGCTGGAGAGTCCCAGTACTTC
CDR3 protein: CSVEGGGAGESQYF

V gene: TRBV2
clone size: few
D gene: NA
J gene: TRBJ1-4
CDR3 DNA: TGTGCCAGCAGTGGAATGGGGGCAATTAATGAAAAACTGTTTTTT
CDR3 protein: CASSGMGAINEKLFF

V gene: TRBV6-6
clone size: NA
D gene: NA
J gene: TRBJ2-5
CDR3 DNA: TGTGCCAGCAGTCACCAAAGCGAAAAAGAGACCCAGTACTTC
CDR3 protein: CASSHQSEKETQYF

V gene: TRBV7-2
clone size: few
D gene: TRBD1
J gene: TRBJ2-4
CDR3 DNA: TGTGCCAGCAGCGTCGGGACAGGGAAAAACATTCAGTACTTC
CDR3 protein: CASSVGTGKNIQYF

V gene: TRBV7-9
clone size: NA
D gene: TRBD2
J gene: TRBJ2-1
CDR3 DNA: TGTGCCAGCAGCTTAGGGGCCGGGACTAGCGGGGGTTCCTACAATGAGCAGTTCTTC
CDR3 protein: CASSLGAGTSGGSYNEQFF

V gene: TRBV4-2
clone size: NA
D gene: TRBD2
J gene: TRBJ2-7
CDR3 DNA: TGTGCCAGCAGCCAACAATTCTTTAGCGGGGAGAGCTCCTACGAGCAGTACTTC
CDR3 protein: CASSQQFFSGESSYEQYF

V gene: TRBV2
clone size: NA
D gene: TRBD1
J gene: TRBJ1-3
CDR3 DNA: TGTGCCAGCAGCGATCAGGGGGCTCCGGGAAACACCATATATTTT
CDR3 protein: CASSDQGAPGNTIYF

V gene: TRBV5-1
clone size: NA
D gene: NA
J gene: TRBJ2-3
CDR3 DNA: TGCGCCAGCAGCTTGTTGGGGGAAGATACGCAGTATTTT
CDR3 protein: CASSLLGEDTQYF

V gene: TRBV7-2
clone size: NA
D gene: TRBD1
J gene: TRBJ2-1
CDR3 DNA: TGTGCCAGCAGCTTTGGGACAGAATACAATGAGCAGTTCTTC
CDR3 protein: CASSFGTEYNEQFF

V gene: TRBV28
clone size: NA
D gene: TRBD1
J gene: TRBJ2-5
CDR3 DNA: TGTGCCAGCAGCCGGGACAGGGGCCACCAAGAGACCCAGTACTTC
CDR3 protein: CASSRDRGHQETQYF

V gene: TRBV7-9
clone size: NA
D gene: TRBD1
J gene: TRBJ1-2
CDR3 DNA: TGTGCCAGCAGGACGACAGGGTCTAACTATGGCTACACCTTC
CDR3 protein: CASRTTGSNYGYTF

V gene: TRBV20-1
clone size: NA
D gene: NA
J gene: TRBJ1-3
CDR3 DNA: TGCAGTGCTAGGGCCTTCTCTGGAAACACCATATATTTT
CDR3 protein: CSARAFSGNTIYF

V gene: TRBV20-1
clone size: NA
D gene: TRBD2
J gene: TRBJ2-7
CDR3 DNA: TGCAGTGCCGAGGAGGCTAGCGGAAGCTCCTACGAGCAGTACTTC
CDR3 protein: CSAEEASGSSYEQYF

V gene: TRBV9
clone size: few
D gene: TRBD2
J gene: TRBJ2-1
CDR3 DNA: TGTGCCAGCAGCGTATCCCTCCTCACTAGCGGGGGGGACAATGAGCAGTTCTTC
CDR3 protein: CASSVSLLTSGGDNEQFF

V gene: TRBV20-1
clone size: NA
D gene: TRBD1
J gene: TRBJ1-2
CDR3 DNA: TGCAGTGCTAGACTACAGGGGTTTAACTATGGCTACACCTTC
CDR3 protein: CSARLQGFNYGYTF

V gene: TRBV29-1
clone size: few
D gene: TRBD1
J gene: TRBJ1-2
CDR3 DNA: TGCAGCGAAGACAGGGGCGAGGTCGGCTACACCTTC
CDR3 protein: CSEDRGEVGYTF

V gene: TRBV20-1
clone size: NA
D gene: TRBD2
J gene: TRBJ2-3
CDR3 DNA: TGCAGTGGACTTGCGGCGCGGGGGGGCAGCTCGCAGTATTTT
CDR3 protein: CSGLAARGGSSQYF

V gene: TRBV18
clone size: NA
D gene: NA
J gene: TRBJ2-1
CDR3 DNA: TGTGCCAGCTCACCAATGGGGACGCCGGGTGAGCAGTTCTTC
CDR3 protein: CASSPMGTPGEQFF

V gene: TRBV30
clone size: few
D gene: NA
J gene: TRBJ1-2
CDR3 DNA: TGTGCCTGGGGTCCCCCAAGGGGCTACACCTTC
CDR3 protein: CAWGPPRGYTF

V gene: TRBV20-1
clone size: few
D gene: NA
J gene: TRBJ2-5
CDR3 DNA: TGCAGTGCTAGAGACAGGGGCGTAGAGACCCAGTACTTC
CDR3 protein: CSARDRGVETQYF

V gene: TRBV20-1
clone size: NA
D gene: NA
J gene: TRBJ1-4
CDR3 DNA: TGCAGTGCCAGGAAGCCGGGTACAACTAATGAAAAACCGTTTTTT
CDR3 protein: CSARKPGTTNEKPFF

V gene: TRBV7-2
clone size: NA
D gene: TRBD1
J gene: TRBJ1-1
CDR3 DNA: TGTGCCAGCAGCTTAGCGCTGGGACAGGGGGACTCTGAAGCTTTCTTT
CDR3 protein: CASSLALGQGDSEAFF

V gene: TRBV4-1
clone size: NA
D gene: NA
J gene: TRBJ1-2
CDR3 DNA: TGCGCCAGCAGCCAAGAGGAAGCTAACTATGACTACACCTTC
CDR3 protein: CASSQEEANYDYTF

V gene: TRBV29-1
clone size: NA
D gene: TRBD2
J gene: TRBJ2-5
CDR3 DNA: TGCAGCGTATGTCGACTAGCGGGGGAAGAGACCCAGTACTTC
CDR3 protein: CSVCRLAGEETQYF